This TCR beta chain was sequenced for a study of immunodeficiency (dated by TCRdb to the late 2010s). For the wider study: The repertoires were analyzed to search for VDJ recombination defects and oligoclonality.

With regard to this clone: Its antigen remains unidentified. Base qualities are missing; no much larger clone stands one base away.

Before TCR sequencing, CD3+CD4+ T cells were sorted out of fresh PBMCs. On the study overall, not on this receptor specifically: V-J pairing and productive entropy in CD4+ T cells appeared similar in patients and controls. In the entropy comparisons of patients against healthy controls, patients were shown as n=3 (open circles), and an effect of thymic development was suggested only as a possibility. Severe oligoclonality, as judged by top-100 and total clonotype frequencies, was observed in patient CD8+ T cells but not in patient CD4+ T cells.

Genomic DNA was isolated using the QIAamp DNA Blood Mini Kit and then sent out for immunoSEQ repertoire analysis. CDR3 regions were amplified by multiplex PCR from a standard quantity of genomic DNA template. The PCR products underwent sequencing on an Illumina platform. The original methods were these. Alignment of sequences to a reference was performed, and V, D and J gene definitions were taken from IMGT. To get rid of PCR and sequencing errors, closely related sequences were merged using a nearest-neighbor clustering algorithm. V, D and J usage in productive unique and total sequences was analyzed using ImmunoSEQ Analyzer tools and R version 3.6.1. TCRdb obtained this table from immuneACCESS and retained in-frame rearrangements with V and J assigned. These tables miss some clones; where compared with another copy, unresolved V genes account for less than half of the shortfall, and the remainder is unexplained. V, J and clone size are taken as reported in that table, and D and trimming were inferred from the DNA itself. The sample yields 800 to 900 clones; approximately 91% were counted once. In total, the top ten clones hold 1.5% to 2% of the sample.

Here V drops 7 bases and J drops 5 bases, and the junction holds 11 bases not matched to any gene. The germline V gene yields SGHRS for CDR1 and YFSETQ for CDR2. Including cysteine and phenylalanine, the CDR3 has 16 amino acids. The DNA shown is the 48-base CDR3, in frame from base 1. The chain couples TRBV5-1 to TRBJ2-5; 13 junctional bases match TRBD2. The sample consisted of CD4+ T cells from blood. This TCR came from a human donor in good health. The DNA reads TGCGCCAGCGGGGTCACTAGCGGGGGGGCGTCTGAGACCCAGTACTTC. It encodes CASGVTSGGASETQYF.